The 29 T cell receptor beta chains in this list originate from one sample, sequenced in a study of shared clonotypes between healthy human individuals. It was CD45RO-negative cells, positively selected for CCR7, that made up naive CD8 cells, with terminally differentiated effector memory CD45RA+ cells excluded. Measured with immunoSEQ multiplex PCR; TCRdb has only the in-frame clones, and not every one. The sample has some 2 million clones; about 95% are singletons. Sequences were obtained from naive CD8+ T cells sorted from blood. The receptors were gathered from a man aged 18 to 29 in good health.

This chain connects TRBV5-1 to TRBJ1-1; 9 nucleotides match TRBD1. Per germline, CDR1 SGHRS and CDR2 YFSETQ. With 0 bases clipped from V and 5 bases from J, the junction kept 8 bases outside the gene matches. CDR3 length: 16 amino acids. CDR3 sequence (DNA): TGCGCCAGCAGCTTGGCCGGGGGACAGGGAAAAACTGAAGCTTTCTTT. This encodes CASSLAGGQGKTEAFF.

The V call is TRBV27, the J call TRBJ2-6; a weak D match, TRBD2 (5 bases). The germline V gene has CDR1 MNHEY and CDR2 SMNVEV (reference sequence). Trimming shortened V by 6 bases and J by 2 bases, and 5 bases separated the two germline ends. The CDR3 is 13 residues long. The CDR3 DNA sequence: TGTGCCAGCAGGGGAGCTGGGGCCAACGTCCTGACTTTC. This gives the protein CASRGAGANVLTF.

The CDR3 spells CASSAMVSGADTQYF. The CDR3 coding sequence is TGTGCCAGCAGTGCTATGGTCAGTGGCGCAGATACGCAGTATTTT. The V call is TRBV2, the J call TRBJ2-3; D not resolved. The CDR3 is 15 residues long. The germline gives CDR1 SNHLY, CDR2 FYNNEI. With 4 bases removed from V and 4 bases from J, the gap between germline ends came to 15 bases.

This clone has a handful of counts. Other DNA sequences of this sample code for an identical CDR3. The J gene is TRBJ1-2, the V gene TRBV28, with D possibly TRBD1 on 6 matching bases. This CDR3 spans 13 amino acids. The germline V and J ends were trimmed by 5 bases and 2 bases, with 9 bases remaining between them. Germline V CDR1 and CDR2: MDHEN, SYDVKM. The CDR3 region has the DNA TGTGCCAGCAGTCCAGACAGGAACTATGGCTACACCTTC. Protein sequence: CASSPDRNYGYTF.

This chain joins TRBV9 and TRBJ2-2; 8 nucleotides align to TRBD2. The germline CDR1 and CDR2 sequences are SGDLS and YYNGEE. The V segment lost 4 bases and the J segment 3 bases; nucleotides outside the gene matches: 11. This CDR3 contains 17 residues. The CDR3 region is CASSPKVLADHTGELFF. CDR3 sequence (DNA): TGTGCCAGCAGCCCAAAGGTACTAGCGGACCACACCGGGGAGCTGTTTTTT.

This chain uses TRBV10-2 with TRBJ1-1, with no clear D. The CDR3 contains 15 residues. The V gene's germline CDR1 is WSHSY and CDR2 SAAADI. Trimming took off 0 bases at V and 4 bases at J, with 12 bases between the two ends. DNA for the CDR3: TGCGCCAGCAGTGAGTCGAACGGGGAGGGCACTGAAGCTTTCTTT. This encodes CASSESNGEGTEAFF.

On this clone itself: This sample also contains other DNA sequences that code for the same CDR3. For the CDR3, the DNA is TGTGCCAGCAGCCCGGGACAGGGTTACACTGAAGCTTTCTTT. This encodes CASSPGQGYTEAFF. The V gene is TRBV11-2, the J gene TRBJ1-1; 9 bases agree with TRBD1. With 5 bases clipped from V and 3 bases from J, the junction kept 4 bases outside the gene matches. The CDR3 length is 14 residues. Germline V gene sequence: CDR1 SGHAT, CDR2 FQNNGV.

CDR3 sequence reads: CASSLAPQGGQHF. The CDR3 region has the DNA TGTGCCAGCAGCTTGGCCCCCCAAGGGGGTCAGCATTTT. The V and J genes are TRBV5-6 and TRBJ1-5; D might be TRBD1 (6 bases). The CDR3 runs to 13 residues. Germline CDR1 reads SGHDT; CDR2 reads YYEEEE. V was trimmed by 0 bases and J by 13 bases, leaving 14 bases between them.

DNA of the CDR3: TGTGCCAGCGTCGGGGACACCGGGGAGCTGTTTTTT. Its protein is CASVGDTGELFF. The V gene is TRBV7-9, the J gene TRBJ2-2; D is perhaps TRBD2 (5 bases). The length of the CDR3 is 12 residues. V was pared by 8 bases and J by 3 bases, with 7 bases between. Germline loops: CDR1 SEHNR, CDR2 FQNEAQ (reference sequence).

The gene calls are TRBV4-1 and TRBJ2-1; D gene uncertain. CDR1 MGHRA and CDR2 YSYEKL come from the germline V gene. The CDR3 consists of 12 residues. V lost 6 bases to trimming and J lost 4 bases, with 7 bases between them. CDR3 nucleotides: TGCGCCAGCAGAAACAGTTACAATGAGCAGTTCTTC. Encoded protein: CASRNSYNEQFF.

The genes are TRBV9 and TRBJ2-1, with 12 bases aligning to TRBD2. The CDR3 loop spans 18 amino acids. Per germline, CDR1 SGDLS and CDR2 YYNGEE. J lost 5 bases, V lost 3 bases, and 12 bases had no gene match. The CDR3 DNA is TGTGCCAGCAGCGACCCGTGGGCTAGCGGGGGGGCGGACAATGAGCAGTTCTTC. As protein: CASSDPWASGGADNEQFF.

This chain connects TRBV5-6 to TRBJ2-7, with D perhaps matching TRBD2 (6 bases). This CDR3 contains 13 residues. Per germline, CDR1 SGHDT and CDR2 YYEEEE. Trimming took 3 bases from V and 6 from J, leaving 13 bases between them. In nucleotides, the CDR3 is TGTGCCAGCAGCTGGGGGGACCCTTCCGAGCAGTACTTC. It encodes CASSWGDPSEQYF.

This clone was picked up one time. V gene TRBV4-3 combines with J gene TRBJ1-4; a weak D match, TRBD1 (6 bases). This CDR3 region has 19 residues. The V and J ends lost 5 bases and 0 bases respectively, with 22 bases between them. Germline CDR1 and CDR2: LGHNA and YSLEER. CDR3 in amino acids: CASSSSFGTTESTNEKLFF. The CDR3 nucleotides read TGCGCCAGCAGCTCCAGCTTCGGGACAACAGAATCAACTAATGAAAAACTGTTTTTT.

The chain joins TRBV6-5 to TRBJ1-2, with D perhaps matching TRBD1 (6 bases). Trimming took off 2 bases at V and 8 bases at J, with 21 bases between the two ends. CDR3 length: 16 amino acids. Germline V gives CDR1 MNHEY, CDR2 SVGAGI. The CDR3, as DNA: TGTGCCAGCAGTTACGCCGACAGGTCAATCTTCGGGGGCTACACCTTC. This sequence encodes CASSYADRSIFGGYTF.

The chain links TRBV11-2 to TRBJ2-1; D call uncertain. CDR1 is SGHAT and CDR2 is FQNNGV in the germline V gene. There are 14 residues in the CDR3. The germline V and J ends were trimmed by 3 bases and 0 bases, with 6 bases remaining between them. CDR3 protein: CASSFISSYNEQFF. The CDR3 DNA reads TGTGCCAGCAGCTTCATTAGCTCCTACAATGAGCAGTTCTTC.

The sample holds a few counts of this clone. This chain uses TRBV7-8 with TRBJ1-5; D is unresolved. This CDR3 has 15 residues. Between the trimmed V and J ends, which lost 1 base and 5 bases, there was a span of 12 bases. Germline CDR1 SGHVS, CDR2 FQNEAQ. Here the CDR3 DNA reads TGTGCCAGCAGCTTAGATGTCCAGAGTTATCAGCCCCAGCATTTT. Its protein product is CASSLDVQSYQPQHF. Using reference TRBV7-8 and TRBJ1-5 for the parts outside the CDR3, the full variable domain is GAGVSQSPRYKVAKRGQDVALRCDPISGHVSLFWYQQALGQGPEFLTYFQNEAQLDKSGLPSDRFFAERPEGSVSTLKIQRTQQEDSAVYLCASSLDVQSYQPQHFGDGTRLSIL.

The chain couples TRBV25-1 to TRBJ1-3; D is perhaps TRBD1 (5 bases). The CDR3 spans 18 residues. The germline V gene encodes CDR1 MGHDK and CDR2 SYGVNS. V lost 2 bases to trimming and J lost 0 bases, with 17 bases between them. For the CDR3, the DNA is TGTGCCAGCAGTGAAACAATTGAGTGGGGCTTCTCTGGAAACACCATATATTTT. Protein product: CASSETIEWGFSGNTIYF.

The chain has TRBV5-1 and TRBJ2-7; TRBD2 is a possible D gene (5 bases). V shed 4 bases and J shed 2 bases, with 10 bases lying between them. CDR3 length: 13 amino acids. The V gene's germline CDR1 is SGHRS and CDR2 YFSETQ. DNA of the CDR3: TGCGCCAGCAGCGGGCTAGCTCCCTACGAGCAGTACTTC. Translated, it gives CASSGLAPYEQYF.

As for this clone: This sample includes further DNA sequences coding for the same CDR3. The chain uses TRBV30 and TRBJ1-2; perhaps TRBD1 as D (5 bases). Germline V CDR1 and CDR2: GTSNPN, SVGIG (reference sequence). V was cut by 1 base and J by 5 bases, with 11 bases left in between. This CDR3 spans 13 amino acids. In DNA, the CDR3 is TGTGCCTGGAGTGCCGGGACGGCTTATGGCTACACCTTC. It translates to CAWSAGTAYGYTF.

The J gene is TRBJ2-7, the V gene TRBV10-2; D not resolved. CDR1 WSHSY and CDR2 SAAADI come from the germline V gene. V lost 0 bases, J lost 3 bases, and 3 bases lay in between. The CDR3 spans 12 residues. In DNA, the CDR3 is TGCGCCAGCAGTGAGTCGAACTACGAGCAGTACTTC. It codes for CASSESNYEQYF.

The chain employs TRBV19 and TRBJ1-1; no reliable D call. The CDR3 spans 12 residues. Trimming shortened V by 10 bases and J by 11 bases, and 20 bases separated the two germline ends. Per germline, CDR1 LNHDA and CDR2 SQIVND (reference sequence). The CDR3 sequence: CATLEFPHQAFF. The DNA of the CDR3 is TGTGCCACCCTCGAGTTCCCTCATCAGGCTTTCTTT.

The V gene is TRBV7-8, the J gene TRBJ1-3; D unclear. Germline CDR1 reads SGHVS; CDR2 reads FQNEAQ. CDR3 size: 16 residues. V was pared by 0 bases and J by 0 bases, with 9 bases between. In DNA form, the CDR3 reads TGTGCCAGCAGCTTAGCCTACGGAGACTCTGGAAACACCATATATTTT. Translated: CASSLAYGDSGNTIYF.

The chain employs TRBV2 and TRBJ2-7, with 9 positions matching TRBD1. V shed 1 base and J 6 bases; nucleotides not matched to a gene: 7. CDR3 length: 15 amino acids. Germline CDR1 reads SNHLY; CDR2 reads FYNNEI. The CDR3 loop reads CASSEGGDRVIEQYF. The CDR3 DNA sequence: TGTGCCAGCAGTGAAGGTGGGGACAGGGTTATCGAGCAGTACTTC. Filled out from reference TRBV2 and TRBJ2-7, the complete variable domain reads EPEVTQTPSHQVTQMGQEVILRCVPISNHLYFYWYRQILGQKVEFLVSFYNNEISEKSEIFDDQFSVERPDGSNFTLKIRSTKLEDSAMYFCASSEGGDRVIEQYFGPGTRLTVT.

J is TRBJ1-1 and V is TRBV30, with 10 bases matching TRBD1. Germline values: CDR1 GTSNPN, CDR2 SVGIG (reference sequence). Trimming cost V 4 bases and J 7 bases; bases outside gene matches: 3. The CDR3 is 12 residues long. CDR3 residues: CAWNDRGREAFF. The CDR3, as DNA: TGTGCCTGGAACGACAGGGGGCGTGAAGCTTTCTTT.

The chain is built from TRBV5-4 and TRBJ2-2; D tentatively reads TRBD1 or TRBD2 (6 bases each). This CDR3 has 15 amino acids. Trimming removed 4 bases at V and 5 bases at J, with 15 bases between. Germline V gives CDR1 SGHNT, CDR2 YYREEE (reference sequence). In DNA, the CDR3 is TGTGCCAGCAGCGACCCCGGGGGCCAGACCGGGGAGCTGTTTTTT. Its protein product is CASSDPGGQTGELFF. Variable domain in full (rest from reference TRBV5-4 and TRBJ2-2): ETGVTQSPTHLIKTRGQQVTLRCSSQSGHNTVSWYQQALGQGPQFIFQYYREEENGRGNFPPRFSGLQFPNYSSELNVNALELDDSALYLCASSDPGGQTGELFFGEGSRLTVL.

This chain uses TRBV14 with TRBJ1-1; D uncertain. The germline CDR1 and CDR2 sequences are SGHDN and FVKESK. CDR3 length: 16 residues. V was cut by 0 bases and J by 1 base, with 12 bases left in between. Here the CDR3 reads CASSQESAVWNTEAFF. In nucleotides, the CDR3 is TGTGCCAGCAGCCAAGAATCGGCAGTTTGGAACACTGAAGCTTTCTTT.

This chain connects TRBV4-1 to TRBJ1-5; D is unclear. V lost 3 bases, J lost 4 bases, and 16 bases lay in between. The CDR3 totals 16 residues. Looked up from germline, CDR1 is MGHRA and CDR2 is YSYEKL. This CDR3 is CASSQLQRERNQPQHF. In nucleotides, the CDR3 is TGCGCCAGCAGCCAGCTACAAAGAGAAAGGAATCAGCCCCAGCATTTT.

The J gene is TRBJ2-7, the V gene TRBV19; 8 positions match TRBD1. Germline loops: CDR1 LNHDA, CDR2 SQIVND (reference sequence). With 10 bases clipped from V and 0 bases from J, the junction kept 8 bases outside the gene matches. This CDR3 comprises 14 residues. The CDR3 region is CATARTGNSYEQYF. The CDR3 nucleotides read TGTGCCACCGCTCGGACAGGGAACTCCTACGAGCAGTACTTC. Full variable domain (rest looked up from reference TRBV19 and TRBJ2-7): DGGITQSPKYLFRKEGQNVTLSCEQNLNHDAMYWYRQDPGQGLRLIYYSQIVNDFQKGDIAEGYSVSREKKESFPLTVTSAQKNPTAFYLCATARTGNSYEQYFGPGTRLTVT.

The chain employs TRBV29-1 and TRBJ2-2, with D tentatively TRBD2 (5 bases). This CDR3 region has 15 residues. Germline CDR1 and CDR2: SQVTM and ANQGSEA. V lost 0 bases and J lost 0, with 8 bases in between. The CDR3, as DNA: TGCAGCGTTGAAGACCTCGGGACGAACACCGGGGAGCTGTTTTTT. Its protein is CSVEDLGTNTGELFF.